The 20 T cell receptor beta chains below come from one sample, sequenced in a study of liver allograft versus peripheral blood T cells. Overall study: The authors compared T cell receptor repertoires in transplanted livers with recipients' peripheral blood repertoires.

TCRdb called the reads again in MiXCR, with one record for every CDR3 protein. The sample consists of about 13,000 distinct CDR3 sequences, around a sixth of them appearing once. The receptors shown here come from a human patient who had a liver transplant. Some of the T cells may derive from the graft donor.

Judged by abundance, this clonotype is medium-sized. This sequence joins TRBV6-1 and TRBJ1-5; D remains ambiguous. Germline V gene data show CDR1 as MNHNS and CDR2 as SASEGT. V lost 2 bases to trimming and J lost 6 bases, with 11 bases between them. CDR3 length: 14 residues. CDR3 sequence (DNA): TGTGCCAGCAGTGAATCCGGTCTGTCTCAGCCCCAGCATTTT. Translated: CASSESGLSQPQHF.

Remarks on this clonotype: It may be a read error: a sequence one base away is much more abundant. The gene calls are TRBV7-9 and TRBJ2-6, with D perhaps given as TRBD1 or TRBD2 (5 bases each). The CDR3 sequence is 15 residues long. The V and J ends lost 2 bases and 12 bases respectively, with 17 bases between them. Germline CDR1 is SEHNR and CDR2 is FQNEAQ (reference sequence). CDR3: CASSLTRGGRLVLTF. The CDR3 coding sequence is TGTGCCAGCAGCTTAACGCGTGGGGGACGACTCGTCCTGACTTTC.

This sequence joins TRBV30 and TRBJ1-1; no clear D gene. Per the germline V gene, CDR1 is GTSNPN and CDR2 is SVGIG (reference sequence). The length of the CDR3 is 13 residues. Trimming took off 2 bases at V and 4 bases at J, with 11 bases between the two ends. The CDR3 DNA reads as TGTGCCTGGAGTACGGGGTCTTCCACTGAAGCTTTCTTT. Translating it yields CAWSTGSSTEAFF.

This clonotype has at least ten counts. The chain joins TRBV13 to TRBJ2-7; D is possibly TRBD1 or TRBD2 (5 bases each). Germline values: CDR1 PRHDT, CDR2 FYEKMQ (reference sequence). The CDR3 covers 11 residues. In nucleotides, the CDR3 is TGTGCCAGCAGCCTCCTGGGGACCATCACCGTC. Translation gives CASSLLGTITV.

CDR3 DNA: TGTGCCAGCAATTCTGCAGCGGGGAACTCCTACAATGAGCAGTTCTTC. This encodes CASNSAAGNSYNEQFF. The chain uses TRBV5-4 and TRBJ2-1; 7 nucleotides match TRBD2. The CDR3 is made up of 16 amino acids. Trimming removed 6 bases from V and 0 bases from J; junction bases left unmatched: 9. CDR1 and CDR2 (germline): SGHNT, YYREEE (reference sequence).

This chain links TRBV20-1 with TRBJ2-1; perhaps TRBD2 as D (6 bases). The germline CDR1 and CDR2 sequences are DFQATT and SNEGSKA (reference sequence). The CDR3 covers 11 residues. V lost 7 bases and J 5 bases, leaving 9 bases between the germline ends. The CDR3 loop is CSGPSDNEQFF. CDR3 DNA sequence: TGCAGTGGACCTAGCGACAATGAGCAGTTCTTC.

Remarks on this clonotype: This could be a read error, since a much larger clone is one nucleotide away. The V gene is TRBV19, the J gene TRBJ2-7; tentatively, D is TRBD1 (8 bases). The CDR3 consists of 11 residues. Germline lookup yields CDR1 LNHDA and CDR2 SQIVND (reference sequence). CDR3 in DNA: TGTGCCAGTAGAACAGGGGGGGGCCACACCTTC. The encoded protein is CASRTGGGHTF.

By sample fraction, this clonotype is medium-sized. The CDR3, as DNA: TGTGCCAGTACTAACATAGGGGCCACAAATGAAAAACTGTTTTTT. Protein sequence: CASTNIGATNEKLFF. V and J are TRBV19 and TRBJ1-4; D is perhaps TRBD1 (5 bases). The CDR3 is made up of 15 amino acids. Germline CDR1 and CDR2: LNHDA and SQIVND (reference sequence). V lost 7 bases, J lost 5 bases, and 17 bases lay in between. The full variable domain, with the rest looked up from reference TRBV19 and TRBJ1-4, is DGGITQSPKYLFRKEGQNVTLSCEQNLNHDAMYWYRQDPGQGLRLIYYSQIVNDFQKGDIAEGYSVSREKKESFPLTVTSAQKNPTAFYLCASTNIGATNEKLFFGSGTQLSVL.

There are many counts of this clonotype. V gene TRBV14 combines with J gene TRBJ1-4; D unclear. This CDR3 is 16 amino acids long. V was cut by 0 bases and J by 3 bases, with 11 bases left in between. Per germline, CDR1 SGHDN and CDR2 FVKESK. This CDR3 is CASSQDIIVSNEKLFF. DNA of the CDR3: TGTGCCAGCAGCCAAGATATCATCGTATCTAATGAAAAACTGTTTTTT.

This clonotype was observed a few times. The chain uses TRBV7-9 and TRBJ1-2; no clear D gene. Germline V gene data show CDR1 as SEHNR and CDR2 as FQNEAQ (reference sequence). CDR3 length equals 13 residues. Between the trimmed V and J ends, which lost 5 bases and 8 bases, there was a span of 15 bases. CDR3: CASSPRTTGGYTF. CDR3 in DNA: TGTGCCAGCAGCCCAAGGACGACTGGCGGCTACACCTTC.

The chain joins TRBV5-1 to TRBJ2-3; D is ambiguous. There are 14 residues in the CDR3. Trimming stripped 0 bases from V and 6 bases from J, with 11 bases between. Per the germline V gene, CDR1 is SGHRS and CDR2 is YFSETQ. The CDR3, as DNA: TGCGCCAGCAGCTTGGACGCCCCGAGTGATACGCAGTATTTT. Its translation: CASSLDAPSDTQYF.

This clonotype was seen a few times. The rearrangement uses TRBV12-3 or TRBV12-4 and TRBJ1-2, with D tentatively TRBD1 (6 bases). This CDR3 is 12 amino acids long. V was shortened by 4 bases and J by 8 bases, with 11 bases between the two germline ends. The CDR3 here is CASSYRVLGYTF. CDR3 sequence (DNA): TGTGCCAGCAGTTACAGGGTTTTGGGCTACACCTTC.

About this clonotype itself: The junction does not match germline at one end; this may be a read error. The J gene is TRBJ1-4, the V gene TRBV6-6, with 7 bases aligning to TRBD1. The CDR3 consists of 15 residues. Germline CDR1 MNHNY, CDR2 SVGAGI (reference sequence). The CDR3 DNA sequence: TGTGCCAGCAGAATAAAAACAAGGACAGGTGAAAAACTGTTATTT. It translates to CASRIKTRTGEKLLF.

The chain is built from TRBV5-4 and TRBJ1-1; weak D call: TRBD1 (5 bases). The CDR3 is 13 amino acids. Germline V gene data show CDR1 as SGHNT and CDR2 as YYREEE (reference sequence). Trimming removed 4 bases from V and 4 bases from J, with 11 bases in between. The CDR3 reads CASSPTRATEAFF. For the CDR3, the DNA is TGTGCCAGCAGCCCCACCAGGGCCACTGAAGCTTTCTTT.

This chain connects TRBV30 to TRBJ2-1; the match to TRBD2 covers 7 bases. Germline V gene data show CDR1 as GTSNPN and CDR2 as SVGIG (reference sequence). The CDR3 runs to 15 residues. V shed 0 bases, J shed 4 bases, and the junction held 6 bases outside the gene matches. CDR3 in amino acids: CAWSVLAGVYNEQFF. CDR3 sequence (DNA): TGTGCCTGGAGTGTACTCGCGGGAGTTTACAATGAGCAGTTCTTC.

By share, this clonotype ranks as medium-sized (0.01 to 0.1%). The chain uses TRBV29-1 and TRBJ2-1; D is uncertain. Germline lookup yields CDR1 SQVTM and CDR2 ANQGSEA. CDR3 size: 14 residues. Trimming removed 6 bases from V and 1 base from J, with 13 bases in between. CDR3: CSVTIRSSYNEQFF. As DNA, the CDR3 is TGCAGCGTGACCATCAGGAGTTCCTACAATGAGCAGTTCTTC.

The chain links TRBV7-2 to TRBJ2-5, with unresolved D. Trimming left V 5 bases short and J 2 bases short, with 9 bases between. The CDR3 length is 13 residues. Germline lookup yields CDR1 SGHTA and CDR2 FQGNSA. The CDR3 DNA is TGTGCCAGCAGCCCTCGGGTTCAAGAGACCCAGTACTTC. Protein: CASSPRVQETQYF.

This clonotype was detected only once. This chain links TRBV30 with TRBJ2-5; D is unclear. Trimming removed 0 bases from V and 4 bases from J, with 6 bases in between. This CDR3 spans 12 amino acids. Germline loops: CDR1 GTSNPN, CDR2 SVGIG (reference sequence). The CDR3 DNA is TGTGCCTGGAGTGTGGTACCAGAGACCCAGTACTTC. Amino acid sequence: CAWSVVPETQYF.

The sample holds a few counts of this clonotype. The rearrangement joins TRBV12-3 or TRBV12-4 to TRBJ1-5; D is ambiguous. Deletions cut 4 bases from V and 1 base from J, with 8 bases between. This CDR3 is 14 amino acids long. The CDR3 nucleotides read TGTGCCAGCAGTTCGGGGAAGAGCAATCAGCCCCAGCATTTT. It is translated as CASSSGKSNQPQHF.

This clonotype was observed a single time. A much larger clonotype is one base distant, so this may be a read error. The J gene is TRBJ1-4, the V gene TRBV5-4; D ambiguous. Trimming took 5 bases from V and 8 from J, leaving 22 bases between them. The germline CDR1 and CDR2 sequences are SGHNT and YYREEE (reference sequence). This CDR3 has 16 amino acids. The CDR3 protein is CASRLSGGSGREKLFF. As DNA, the CDR3 is TGTGCCAGCAGATTGTCCGGCGGGTCAGGACGAGAAAAACTGTTTTTT.